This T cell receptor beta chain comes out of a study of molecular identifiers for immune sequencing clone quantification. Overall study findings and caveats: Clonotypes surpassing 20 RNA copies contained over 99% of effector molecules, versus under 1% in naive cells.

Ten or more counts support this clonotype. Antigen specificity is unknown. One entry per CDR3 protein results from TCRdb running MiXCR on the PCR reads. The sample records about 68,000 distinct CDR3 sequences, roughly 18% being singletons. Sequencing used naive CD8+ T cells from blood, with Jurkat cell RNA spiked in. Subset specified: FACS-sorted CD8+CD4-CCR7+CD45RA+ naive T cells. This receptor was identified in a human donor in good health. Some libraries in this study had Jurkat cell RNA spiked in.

CDR3 DNA: TGTGCCAGTAGTTTGAACCTTGAGGGACCAGATACGCAGTATTTT. Amino acid sequence: CASSLNLEGPDTQYF. The V and J genes are TRBV19 and TRBJ2-3; D may be TRBD1 or TRBD2 (5 bases each). With 5 bases removed from V and 4 bases from J, the gap between germline ends came to 16 bases. The germline CDR1 and CDR2 sequences are LNHDA and SQIVND (reference sequence). The CDR3 is 15 amino acids.